Shown below are 23 T cell receptor beta chains from a single sample sequenced in a study of graft-versus-host responses after intestinal transplantation. Using immunoSEQ multiplex PCR, the repertoire was profiled, and TCRdb retains in-frame clones only, with some absent. Of 40,000 to 55,000 clones in the sample, 91% were seen once. The sequenced sample was PBMCs, obtained 524 days after transplant. The source of these receptors is a human patient who received an intestinal transplant, so some T cells may come from the graft donor.

The genes are TRBV9 and TRBJ2-7; 9 nucleotides line up with TRBD1. Germline V lookup: CDR1 SGDLS, CDR2 YYNGEE. CDR3 length: 15 amino acids. J gave up 1 base and V 0 bases, and 2 bases lay outside the gene matches. CDR3 DNA sequence: TGTGCCAGCAGCGTAGGAGGGACAGGGTCCTACGAGCAGTACTTC. The encoded protein is CASSVGGTGSYEQYF.

The chain has TRBV5-1 and TRBJ2-7; 7 bases are a match to TRBD1. Trimming removed 5 bases from V and 6 bases from J; junction bases left unmatched: 8. Germline V CDR1 and CDR2: SGHRS, YFSETQ. This CDR3 has 13 residues. CDR3 in DNA: TGCGCCAGCAGTGATACAGGGGAAAGCGAGCAGTACTTC. Amino acid sequence: CASSDTGESEQYF.

V and J are TRBV19 and TRBJ2-3; TRBD2 is a possible D gene (5 bases). The length of the CDR3 is 14 residues. The germline V and J ends were trimmed by 2 bases and 3 bases, with 9 bases remaining between them. Germline V CDR1 and CDR2: LNHDA, SQIVND (reference sequence). The CDR3 DNA is TGTGCCAGTAGTATATTGGGAGAGACAGATACGCAGTATTTT. Translating gives CASSILGETDTQYF.

The chain combines TRBV9 with TRBJ2-7, with D possibly called TRBD1 or TRBD2 (5 bases each). V dropped 4 bases and J dropped 1 base, with 12 bases sitting between them. The CDR3 is 14 amino acids. Germline V gene sequence: CDR1 SGDLS, CDR2 YYNGEE. The chain's CDR3 is CASSSGTASYEQYF. The CDR3 coding sequence is TGTGCCAGCAGCTCCGGGACCGCGTCCTACGAGCAGTACTTC.

This clone was seen a handful of times. The V and J genes are TRBV6-5 and TRBJ1-2; no clear D gene. From germline, CDR1 is MNHEY and CDR2 SVGAGI. V was cut by 0 bases and J by 4 bases, with 9 bases left in between. This CDR3 spans 14 amino acids. Written as DNA, the CDR3 is TGTGCCAGCAGTTACTCCGGAGGCGGCTATGGCTACACCTTC. The encoded protein is CASSYSGGGYGYTF.

V and J are TRBV7-2 and TRBJ2-1; 9 bases align to TRBD1. Germline V gives CDR1 SGHTA, CDR2 FQGNSA. This CDR3 contains 16 residues. The V and J ends lost 0 bases and 4 bases, in that order; junction bases with no gene match: 4. The CDR3 sequence is CASSLASGQGYNEQFF. The CDR3, as DNA: TGTGCCAGCAGCTTAGCTTCGGGACAGGGATACAATGAGCAGTTCTTC. Variable domain in full (rest from reference TRBV7-2 and TRBJ2-1): GAGVSQSPSNKVTEKGKDVELRCDPISGHTALYWYRQSLGQGLEFLIYFQGNSAPDKSGLPSDRFSAERTGGSVSTLTIQRTQQEDSAVYLCASSLASGQGYNEQFFGPGTRLTVL.

The V call is TRBV6-1, the J call TRBJ1-2; a possible D gene is TRBD1 (6 bases). The CDR3 spans 13 residues. Germline V lookup: CDR1 MNHNS, CDR2 SASEGT. The ends were cut back, 4 bases at V and 8 bases at J, with 14 bases in the middle. CDR3: CASSVTGLEGYTF. The CDR3 DNA reads as TGTGCCAGCAGTGTAACAGGGTTGGAGGGCTACACCTTC.

The rearrangement joins TRBV10-1 to TRBJ2-1, with a weak D call TRBD1 (6 bases). CDR1 is WNHNN and CDR2 is SYGVQD in the germline V gene (reference sequence). V lost 5 bases to trimming and J lost 0 bases, with 8 bases between them. The CDR3 runs 14 residues. DNA for the CDR3: TGCGCCAGCAGTACGACAGGCTCCTACAATGAGCAGTTCTTC. Protein sequence: CASSTTGSYNEQFF.

This rearrangement joins TRBV7-3 to TRBJ2-1, with 9 bases lining up with TRBD2. The germline V gene has CDR1 SGHTA and CDR2 FQGTGA. The CDR3 sequence is 16 residues long. The junction had 6 bases not matched to a gene; V was cut back by 2 bases and J by 4 bases. The CDR3 spells CASSLYLAGGYNEQFF. DNA of the CDR3: TGTGCCAGCAGCTTATATCTGGCGGGAGGGTACAATGAGCAGTTCTTC.

The chain is built from TRBV4-1 and TRBJ2-7; the match to TRBD1 covers 10 bases. CDR1 and CDR2 from the germline V gene are MGHRA and YSYEKL. The ends lost 1 base at V and 6 bases at J; junction bases unmatched: 12. This CDR3 is 17 amino acids long. For the CDR3, the DNA is TGCGCCAGCAGCCAAGGGGGGACAGGGGAGGTCTGGGGCGAGCAGTACTTC. Encoded protein: CASSQGGTGEVWGEQYF.

The chain joins TRBV11-1 to TRBJ2-5; 9 bases map to TRBD1. Looked up from germline, CDR1 is SGHAT and CDR2 is FQDESV (reference sequence). The CDR3 is 15 residues long. J lost 1 base, V lost 4 bases, and 4 bases had no gene match. The CDR3 DNA is TGTGCCAGCAGCTCAAACAGGGGGCCCCAAGAGACCCAGTACTTC. This codes for CASSSNRGPQETQYF.

The chain employs TRBV28 and TRBJ2-1, with 12 bases aligning to TRBD2. The V and J ends lost 1 base and 6 bases, in that order; junction bases with no gene match: 13. The CDR3 length is 19 residues. Germline CDR1 is MDHEN and CDR2 is SYDVKM. The DNA for the CDR3 is TGTGCCAGCAGTTTATCCCCGACTAGCGGGAGAGGTTTTGTCAATGAGCAGTTCTTC. Translating gives CASSLSPTSGRGFVNEQFF.

V is TRBV6-5 and J is TRBJ1-2, with D possibly being TRBD1 (5 bases). Germline V gene data show CDR1 as MNHEY and CDR2 as SVGAGI. This CDR3 spans 12 amino acids. V lost 6 bases and J 11 bases, leaving 16 bases between the germline ends. The CDR3, as DNA: TGTGCCAGCAGGGACTTACTCAGGGAATACACCTTC. This gives the protein CASRDLLREYTF.

This clone was observed a few times. V is TRBV5-1 and J is TRBJ1-2, with D perhaps matching TRBD1 (5 bases). The CDR3 sequence is 14 residues long. Trimming took 0 bases from V and 4 from J, leaving 10 bases between them. Germline CDR1 reads SGHRS; CDR2 reads YFSETQ. The CDR3 DNA follows: TGCGCCAGCAGCTTGGATACAGGCTCCTATGGCTACACCTTC. It specifies CASSLDTGSYGYTF. The whole variable domain, filled in from reference TRBV5-1 and TRBJ1-2, reads KAGVTQTPRYLIKTRGQQVTLSCSPISGHRSVSWYQQTPGQGLQFLFEYFSETQRNKGNFPGRFSGRQFSNSRSEMNVSTLELGDSALYLCASSLDTGSYGYTFGSGTRLTVV.

The chain is built from TRBV30 and TRBJ2-2; possibly TRBD1 for D (6 bases). V lost 2 bases and J lost 6, with 10 bases in between. The germline gives CDR1 GTSNPN, CDR2 SVGIG (reference sequence). This CDR3 comprises 13 residues. The DNA of the CDR3 is TGTGCCTGGAGTCAGGGGTGGGCCGGGGAGCTGTTTTTT. It encodes CAWSQGWAGELFF.

The chain uses TRBV4-3 and TRBJ2-2; D may be TRBD1 (5 bases). Between the trimmed V and J ends, which lost 2 bases and 2 bases, there was a span of 12 bases. The CDR3 length is 16 residues. The V gene's germline CDR1 is LGHNA and CDR2 YSLEER. The CDR3 here is CASSQFLQGNTGELFF. CDR3 DNA sequence: TGCGCCAGCAGCCAATTCCTTCAGGGTAACACCGGGGAGCTGTTTTTT.

CDR3 nucleotides: TGCAGCGTATTGGAGACGGACAAAAACATTCAGTACTTC. It codes for CSVLETDKNIQYF. The chain links TRBV29-1 to TRBJ2-4; D call uncertain. Between the trimmed V and J ends, which lost 6 bases and 3 bases, there was a span of 12 bases. Germline V gives CDR1 SQVTM, CDR2 ANQGSEA. This CDR3 spans 13 amino acids.

This chain uses TRBV14 with TRBJ1-1; D remains ambiguous. With 3 bases removed from V and 4 bases from J, the gap between germline ends came to 12 bases. Germline CDR1 is SGHDN and CDR2 is FVKESK. The CDR3 is 14 residues long. The CDR3 spells CASSQTGLGTEAFF. CDR3 DNA: TGTGCCAGCAGCCAGACCGGGCTGGGCACTGAAGCTTTCTTT.

As to this clone: This sample includes further DNA sequences coding for the same CDR3. The rearrangement uses TRBV18 and TRBJ2-3; no definite D call. The V gene lost 2 bases and the J gene lost 1 base, with 4 bases spanning the gap. The CDR3 covers 13 residues. Looked up from germline, CDR1 is KGHSH and CDR2 is LQKENI. The CDR3 nucleotides read TGTGCCAGCTCACCATTAGGCACAGATACGCAGTATTTT. It encodes CASSPLGTDTQYF.

The table lists this clone with a count of one. CDR3 region: CASSPGQGSHGYTF. The CDR3 region has the DNA TGTGCCAGCAGCCCAGGACAGGGGTCTCATGGCTACACCTTC. The genes are TRBV28 and TRBJ1-2, with TRBD1 matching over 9 bases. Germline V CDR1 and CDR2: MDHEN, SYDVKM. Germline trimming cut 6 bases from V and 6 bases from J; bases unmatched to any gene: 8. The CDR3 is made up of 14 amino acids.

V is TRBV7-2 and J is TRBJ2-4, with 7 nucleotides matching TRBD2. The CDR3 has 15 residues. The junction had 9 bases not matched to a gene; V was cut back by 4 bases and J by 6 bases. Germline V gene lookup returns CDR1 SGHTA and CDR2 FQGNSA. CDR3 nucleotides: TGTGCCAGCAGCTCTGCTGGTGGGACTACAAACATTCAGTACTTC. Translated: CASSSAGGTTNIQYF.

The rearrangement uses TRBV7-6 and TRBJ2-7, with a tentative D call TRBD2 (6 bases). Trimming cost V 2 bases and J 4 bases, with 9 bases left between them. The germline V gene has CDR1 SGHVS and CDR2 FNYEAQ. The length of the CDR3 is 13 residues. CDR3 coding DNA: TGTGCCAGCAGCTTATTCGCGGGGTACGAGCAGTACTTC. Amino acid sequence: CASSLFAGYEQYF.

The V and J genes are TRBV6-5 and TRBJ2-1, with D perhaps matching TRBD1 (6 bases). This CDR3 region has 15 residues. Trimming removed 4 bases at V and 7 bases at J, with 17 bases between. From germline, CDR1 is MNHEY and CDR2 SVGAGI. The CDR3 sequence is CASSFHRTAKNEQFF. The CDR3 DNA follows: TGTGCCAGCAGTTTTCACAGGACAGCTAAGAATGAGCAGTTCTTC.